Listed below are T cell receptor beta chains from one sample, sequenced in a study of PD-L1 blockade in urothelial cancer. Libraries were prepared by immunoSEQ multiplex PCR; TCRdb keeps only in-frame clonotypes and omits some of them. The sample holds more than 95,000 clones; about 83% are singletons and the top ten take 2.4%. The specimen comprised PBMCs, sampled around atezolizumab (anti-PD-L1) treatment. These receptors came from a man aged 50 to 59 with urothelial cancer. Both conserved end residues are part of each CDR3. A D gene is named only where the DNA matches it firmly. Clone size is not always given. Where it is, it says once, few, many or a class for expanded clones.

TRBV7-8	-	-	TRBJ2-2	CASSLRGGRELFF	TGTGCCAGCAGCTTAAGAGGTGGCCGGGAGCTGTTTTTT
TRBV7-2	TRBD1	-	TRBJ1-5	CASSAGQGGGYSNQPQHF	TGTGCCAGCAGCGCCGGACAGGGGGGTGGATATAGCAATCAGCCCCAGCATTTT
TRBV10-3	TRBD1	-	TRBJ2-7	CAISGGGQGYEQYF	TGTGCCATCAGTGGGGGGGGACAGGGGTACGAGCAGTACTTC
TRBV28	-	-	TRBJ2-7	CASSLVRGEQYF	TGTGCCAGCAGTTTAGTCCGGGGCGAGCAGTACTTC
TRBV28	-	-	TRBJ2-7	CASRRSAGGTLSSYEQYF	TGTGCCAGCAGAAGATCCGCGGGCGGGACTCTAAGCTCCTACGAGCAGTACTTC
TRBV21-1	-	-	TRBJ1-3	CASISYSGNTIYF	TGTGCCAGCATCTCGTACTCTGGAAACACCATATATTTT
TRBV7-2	-	-	TRBJ2-1	CASSHPGNEQFF	TGTGCCAGCAGCCATCCGGGGAATGAGCAGTTCTTC
TRBV9	-	-	TRBJ1-4	CASGPEGGEKLFF	TGTGCCAGCGGTCCGGAGGGAGGGGAAAAACTGTTTTTT
TRBV30	TRBD1	-	TRBJ2-7	CAWWKGAQNEQYF	TGTGCCTGGTGGAAGGGGGCGCAGAACGAGCAGTACTTC
TRBV12-1	-	-	TRBJ2-2	CASSRGLAGANTGELFF	TGTGCCAGCAGCCGGGGACTAGCGGGCGCGAACACCGGGGAGCTGTTTTTT
TRBV28	TRBD2	-	TRBJ2-7	CASSGLAGSYEQYF	TGTGCCAGCAGTGGACTAGCGGGATCCTACGAGCAGTACTTC
TRBV19	-	-	TRBJ1-4	CASSAGEIRGEKLFF	TGTGCCAGTAGCGCGGGTGAAATTCGGGGGGAAAAACTGTTTTTT
TRBV7-6	TRBD2	-	TRBJ2-5	CASRATSGSSQYF	TGTGCCAGCAGAGCAACTAGCGGGAGCTCCCAGTACTTC
TRBV5-1	-	-	TRBJ2-2	CASSMTDRSWTGELFF	TGCGCCAGCAGCATGACAGACCGATCTTGGACCGGGGAGCTGTTTTTT
TRBV6-5	-	-	TRBJ1-1	CASSKTSTEAFF	TGTGCCAGCAGTAAGACAAGTACTGAAGCTTTCTTT
TRBV19	TRBD1	-	TRBJ1-2	CASSAPRTGRGYTF	TGTGCCAGTAGTGCACCCCGGACAGGTAGGGGCTACACCTTC
TRBV6-1	-	-	TRBJ2-5	CASSEALEETQYF	TGTGCCAGCAGTGAAGCCCTAGAGGAGACCCAGTACTTC
TRBV10-1	TRBD1	once	TRBJ1-1	CATWTGKAFF	TGCGCCACGTGGACAGGGAAAGCTTTCTTT
TRBV19	-	-	TRBJ1-2	CATSDVAGAPYYGYTF	TGTGCCACCTCAGACGTGGCAGGGGCCCCATACTATGGCTACACCTTC
TRBV9	TRBD1	-	TRBJ1-3	CASSTWDSYSGNTIYF	TGTGCCAGCAGCACCTGGGACAGTTACTCTGGAAACACCATATATTTT
TRBV6-5	TRBD1	-	TRBJ1-1	CASSGFGDRDTEAFF	TGTGCCAGCAGCGGGTTCGGTGACAGGGACACTGAAGCTTTCTTT
TRBV28	TRBD2	-	TRBJ2-3	CASSLPGLATSGDTQYF	TGTGCCAGCAGTTTACCGGGACTAGCGACCAGCGGAGATACGCAGTATTTT
TRBV7-3	TRBD2	-	TRBJ2-3	CASSYTGGTDTQYF	TGTGCCAGCAGCTATACGGGGGGGACAGATACGCAGTATTTT
TRBV28	-	-	TRBJ2-2	CASSSMGTTNTGELFF	TGTGCCAGCAGTTCCATGGGGACAACGAACACCGGGGAGCTGTTTTTT
TRBV7-9	-	-	TRBJ1-1	CASSRMNTEAFF	TGTGCCAGCTCGAGAATGAACACTGAAGCTTTCTTT
TRBV30	-	-	TRBJ2-1	CAWSPRLFYRLNEQFF	TGTGCCTGGAGTCCCAGACTATTCTACAGACTCAATGAGCAGTTCTTC
TRBV28	TRBD1	-	TRBJ1-6	CASSLLQGALGSPLHF	TGTGCCAGCAGTTTATTACAGGGGGCGCTGGGTTCACCCCTCCACTTT